Following are 17 T cell receptor beta chains from one sample sequenced in a study of OX40 agonist ivuxolimab in advanced cancers. Profiling relied on immunoSEQ multiplex PCR, and the TCRdb table lists in-frame clones only, not all of them. Of tens of thousands of clones listed, 75% to 90% are singletons. The sequenced sample was CD4+ or CD8+ T cells sorted from blood, obtained in a trial of the OX40 agonist ivuxolimab. These receptors were obtained from an adult with an advanced solid tumor such as melanoma, head and neck, liver or kidney cancer.

This chain uses TRBV7-9 with TRBJ2-1; 9 positions agree with TRBD1. V dropped 1 base and J dropped 8; count of bases not matched to a gene: 3. Germline V CDR1 and CDR2: SEHNR, FQNEAQ (reference sequence). The CDR3 loop spans 14 amino acids. The CDR3 DNA sequence: TGTGCCAGCAGCTTAGGACAGGGGGGCCATGAGCAGTTCTTC. It is translated as CASSLGQGGHEQFF.

This clone came up once. The chain recombines TRBV7-6 with TRBJ2-2; TRBD2 matches 15 bases. J was trimmed by 4 bases and V by 0 bases; bases with no gene match: 15. CDR1 and CDR2 (germline): SGHVS, FNYEAQ. This CDR3 is 22 amino acids long. CDR3 sequence reads: CASSLARIGTSGRWEGTGELFF. The DNA of the CDR3 is TGTGCCAGCAGCTTAGCGCGAATCGGGACTAGCGGGAGGTGGGAAGGCACCGGGGAGCTGTTTTTT. Complete variable domain (other parts from reference TRBV7-6 and TRBJ2-2): GAGVSQSPRYKVTKRGQDVALRCDPISGHVSLYWYRQALGQGPEFLTYFNYEAQQDKSGLPNDRFSAERPEGSISTLTIQRTEQRDSAMYRCASSLARIGTSGRWEGTGELFFGEGSRLTVL.

The gene calls are TRBV6-5 and TRBJ1-5, with TRBD1 as a possible D gene (5 bases). In germline, CDR1 is MNHEY, CDR2 SVGAGI. V lost 2 bases to trimming and J lost 1 base, with 9 bases between them. The CDR3 runs to 15 residues. The CDR3 sequence: CASSYLGGSNQPQHF. The CDR3 nucleotides read TGTGCCAGCAGTTACCTGGGGGGAAGCAATCAGCCCCAGCATTTT.

The chain joins TRBV2 to TRBJ2-2; maybe TRBD1 (5 bases). CDR1 SNHLY and CDR2 FYNNEI come from the germline V gene. V lost 9 bases to trimming and J lost 5 bases, with 13 bases between them. This CDR3 is 13 amino acids long. The CDR3 sequence is CARDTLETGELFF. The CDR3, as DNA: TGTGCCAGGGACACCCTCGAGACCGGGGAGCTGTTTTTT. Full variable domain (missing parts from reference TRBV2 and TRBJ2-2): EPEVTQTPSHQVTQMGQEVILRCVPISNHLYFYWYRQILGQKVEFLVSFYNNEISEKSEIFDDQFSVERPDGSNFTLKIRSTKLEDSAMYFCARDTLETGELFFGEGSRLTVL.

The V call is TRBV29-1, the J call TRBJ1-2, with D unclear. Trimming stripped 3 bases from V and 4 bases from J, with 9 bases between. Germline V lookup: CDR1 SQVTM, CDR2 ANQGSEA. The CDR3 is made up of 12 amino acids. As DNA, the CDR3 is TGCAGCGTTGACGAGACCTTCTATGGCTACACCTTC. This encodes CSVDETFYGYTF.

This chain joins TRBV6-1 and TRBJ2-3; D may be TRBD1 (6 bases). Germline CDR1 is MNHNS and CDR2 is SASEGT. The CDR3 length is 15 residues. The ends were cut back, 4 bases at V and 4 bases at J, with 15 bases in the middle. For the CDR3, the DNA is TGTGCCAGCAGTGTGATAGGACAGTCATCAGATACGCAGTATTTT. Protein product: CASSVIGQSSDTQYF.

The J gene is TRBJ2-1, the V gene TRBV9, with 8 bases identical to TRBD2. This CDR3 comprises 16 residues. J was trimmed by 8 bases and V by 4 bases; bases with no gene match: 14. Looked up from germline, CDR1 is SGDLS and CDR2 is YYNGEE. The CDR3 here is CASSQKLAEPTYEQFF. The CDR3 coding sequence is TGTGCCAGCAGCCAAAAACTAGCGGAGCCGACCTATGAGCAGTTCTTC.

This clone was counted a single time. The chain joins TRBV11-3 to TRBJ2-7, with D possibly TRBD2 on 6 matching bases. With 3 bases removed from V and 0 bases from J, the gap between germline ends came to 12 bases. The CDR3 has 15 amino acids. Germline V gives CDR1 SGHNT, CDR2 YENEEA. The CDR3 here is CASSLAGRSSYEQYF. CDR3 nucleotide sequence: TGTGCCAGCAGCTTGGCGGGGAGGAGCTCCTACGAGCAGTACTTC.

V and J are TRBV4-1 and TRBJ2-5, with 13 positions matching TRBD2. The germline gives CDR1 MGHRA, CDR2 YSYEKL. Unmatched junction bases numbered 9, after V lost 0 bases and J lost 5 bases. The CDR3 loop spans 18 amino acids. CDR3 residues: CASSQDRGLAGTGETQYF. The CDR3 coding sequence is TGCGCCAGCAGCCAAGATAGGGGACTAGCGGGAACAGGGGAGACCCAGTACTTC.

V usage is TRBV6-6 and J usage is TRBJ1-5; 11 nucleotides agree with TRBD1. CDR3 length: 14 amino acids. The germline gives CDR1 MNHNY, CDR2 SVGAGI (reference sequence). Trimming cost V 4 bases and J 7 bases; bases outside gene matches: 3. The CDR3 nucleotides are TGTGCCAGCAGTTCGGGACAGGGGGAACAGCCCCAGCATTTT. Amino acids: CASSSGQGEQPQHF.

V usage is TRBV5-4 and J usage is TRBJ2-3, with D uncertain. Germline values: CDR1 SGHNT, CDR2 YYREEE (reference sequence). Trimming stripped 0 bases from V and 6 bases from J, with 8 bases between. CDR3 length: 13 residues. In DNA, the CDR3 is TGTGCCAGCAGCTTGGGAGATCCCGATACGCAGTATTTT. Its translation: CASSLGDPDTQYF.

This clone has more than one count but fewer than ten. The rearrangement links TRBV27 to TRBJ2-3, with TRBD2 identical over 11 bases. Trimming at V came to 2 bases and at J to 6 bases, leaving 10 bases not matched to a gene. This CDR3 comprises 17 residues. CDR1 MNHEY and CDR2 SMNVEV come from the germline V gene (reference sequence). The CDR3 loop reads CASSLRVSTSGTDTQYF. The CDR3 bases are TGTGCCAGCAGTTTAAGGGTTTCGACTAGCGGGACGGATACGCAGTATTTT.

This chain links TRBV28 with TRBJ1-1; D is unclear. The CDR3 extends over 15 amino acids. Germline assignment: CDR1 MDHEN and CDR2 SYDVKM. V lost 1 base and J lost 0, with 9 bases in between. The CDR3 DNA reads TGTGCCAGCAGTTTATACGAGGGATTGAACACTGAAGCTTTCTTT. Translating gives CASSLYEGLNTEAFF.

The CDR3 loop reads CASSLDVFLPGDNSEAFF. The CDR3 coding sequence is TGCGCCAGCAGCTTGGACGTCTTCCTCCCAGGGGATAATTCCGAAGCTTTCTTT. The rearrangement joins TRBV5-1 to TRBJ1-1; D is perhaps TRBD1 (6 bases). Looked up from germline, CDR1 is SGHRS and CDR2 is YFSETQ. Between the trimmed V and J ends, which lost 0 bases and 8 bases, there was a span of 26 bases. The CDR3 covers 18 residues. Filled out from reference TRBV5-1 and TRBJ1-1, the complete variable domain reads KAGVTQTPRYLIKTRGQQVTLSCSPISGHRSVSWYQQTPGQGLQFLFEYFSETQRNKGNFPGRFSGRQFSNSRSEMNVSTLELGDSALYLCASSLDVFLPGDNSEAFFGQGTRLTVV.

This clone was counted a single time. V and J are TRBV6-1 and TRBJ1-2; D not certain. CDR1 is MNHNS and CDR2 is SASEGT in the germline V gene. The CDR3 is 13 amino acids. Trimming took off 7 bases at V and 4 bases at J, with 13 bases between the two ends. CDR3 protein: CASNQPWGYGYTF. The CDR3 nucleotides are TGTGCCAGCAACCAGCCATGGGGCTATGGCTACACCTTC.

This clone occurred a few times. V and J are TRBV9 and TRBJ2-1; D might be TRBD2 (6 bases). Trimming removed 3 bases at V and 5 bases at J, with 12 bases between. In germline, CDR1 is SGDLS, CDR2 YYNGEE. The CDR3 is 14 residues long. DNA of the CDR3: TGTGCCAGCAGCGCATCGGGACTGAACAATGAGCAGTTCTTC. Translated: CASSASGLNNEQFF.

V gene TRBV5-1 combines with J gene TRBJ2-5; the match to TRBD2 covers 8 bases. The CDR3 is made up of 14 amino acids. CDR1 is SGHRS, CDR2 YFSETQ, per germline. Trimming took 0 bases from V and 5 from J; bases not matched to a gene: 3. CDR3 region: CASSLAPGGETQYF. CDR3 coding DNA: TGCGCCAGCAGCTTGGCCCCGGGGGGGGAGACCCAGTACTTC.